This T cell receptor beta chain originates from a study of T-cell reconstitution after alpha-beta-depleted transplantation in children. As it was prepared, the TCRbeta library received unique molecular identifiers. TCRdb re-called the PCR reads through MiXCR, storing one row per CDR3 protein. In the table there are some 240,000 distinct CDR3 sequences, around 12% of which are singletons. V was pared by 0 bases and J by 0 bases, with 9 bases between. The germline V gene encodes CDR1 LGHNA and CDR2 YSLEER. The CDR3 runs 16 residues. The sequences come from PBMCs from the stem cell graft donor, collected from the stem cell graft. The chain carries TRBV4-3 and TRBJ2-1, with TRBD2 as a possible D gene (5 bases). The clonotype originates from a human donor who donated a stem cell graft to a child with acute lymphoblastic leukemia. CDR3 DNA sequence: TGCGCCAGCAGCCAAGAATTGAGCGGCTCCTACAATGAGCAGTTCTTC. Translating gives CASSQELSGSYNEQFF.